The 6 T cell receptor beta chains reported below all come from one sample, sequenced in a study of cytomegalovirus exposure and HLA in healthy donors. Generated by immunoSEQ multiplex PCR, the TCRdb table keeps only in-frame clones and is missing some. The sample carries roughly 120,000 clones, 85% recorded once. The sequenced material came from PBMCs. These receptors all stem from a woman younger than 45 in good health and CMV-seronegative.

The V call is TRBV5-1, the J call TRBJ1-1, with 8 bases lining up with TRBD1. The V segment lost 4 bases and the J segment 3 bases; nucleotides outside the gene matches: 8. This CDR3 contains 15 residues. Germline CDR1 is SGHRS and CDR2 is YFSETQ. The CDR3 region is CASSPRTGKDTEAFF. As DNA, the CDR3 is TGCGCCAGCAGCCCGAGGACAGGGAAAGACACTGAAGCTTTCTTT.

The rearrangement links TRBV9 to TRBJ2-3; D not certain. The germline CDR1 and CDR2 sequences are SGDLS and YYNGEE. Trimming removed 0 bases from V and 2 bases from J, with 4 bases in between. The CDR3 is made up of 13 amino acids. The CDR3 sequence is CASSVADTDTQYF. The DNA for the CDR3 is TGTGCCAGCAGCGTAGCAGACACAGATACGCAGTATTTT.

By proportion, this clone is medium-sized. The chain couples TRBV6-4 to TRBJ2-3, with TRBD1 matching over 11 bases. There are 15 residues in the CDR3. V lost 2 bases and J lost 2; bases outside the gene matches: 0. Germline lookup yields CDR1 MRHNA and CDR2 SNTAGT. The CDR3 spells CASSDGQGATDTQYF. CDR3 sequence (DNA): TGTGCCAGCAGTGACGGACAGGGGGCCACAGATACGCAGTATTTT.

This clone was seen a few times. This CDR3 reads CAISGGTGLSSYNSPLHF. CDR3 in DNA: TGTGCCATCAGTGGGGGGACAGGACTGAGCTCCTATAATTCACCCCTCCACTTT. This chain joins TRBV10-3 and TRBJ1-6, with 8 bases fitting TRBD1. The trim removed 4 bases at V and 0 bases at J, leaving 8 bases unmatched. CDR1 and CDR2 (germline): ENHRY, SYGVKD. The CDR3 is 18 residues long.

This chain joins TRBV7-2 and TRBJ2-1, with 9 positions matching TRBD2. V trimming: 3 bases; J trimming: 9 bases; junction bases outside the gene matches: 9. The CDR3 spans 15 residues. Germline loops: CDR1 SGHTA, CDR2 FQGNSA. In DNA, the CDR3 is TGTGCCAGCAGCTTCGGGACTAGCAGGGGAGGTGAGCAGTTCTTC. Translation: CASSFGTSRGGEQFF.

This rearrangement joins TRBV4-1 to TRBJ2-1; 8 bases are a match to TRBD1. Germline values: CDR1 MGHRA, CDR2 YSYEKL. The CDR3 spans 14 residues. V gave up 1 base and J gave up 8 bases; unmatched junction bases: 4. Here the CDR3 DNA reads TGCGCCAGCAGCCAAGCCGGACAGGGCGATGAGCAGTTCTTC. Translation: CASSQAGQGDEQFF.